This T cell receptor beta chain was sequenced in a study of blood T cell repertoires in COVID-19. Background on the study: COVID-19 samples, acute and convalescent, were from the United States, Italy and Spain.

Ages ranged from about 18 to 89 years, with residence in about two dozen US areas. In the 2 weeks before study entry, exposed participants met a COVID-19 case, which was PCR-confirmed or clinician-diagnosed. Germline CDR1 is SGDLS and CDR2 is YYNGEE. The CDR3 loop spans 15 amino acids. With V trimmed by 5 bases and J by 4 bases, 9 bases remained unmatched. The table came from immunoSEQ multiplex PCR; TCRdb's copy has only in-frame clones and leaves some out. The sample holds hundreds of thousands of clones, about 88% seen once. The sequenced material came from PBMCs or T cells enriched from blood (not recorded which). This chain joins TRBV9 and TRBJ1-2, with TRBD1 identical over 9 bases. The receptor was derived from a woman aged 18-29 years who had been exposed to COVID-19. CDR3 amino acids: CASSSGTGFPYGYTF. CDR3 in DNA: TGTGCCAGCAGTTCCGGGACAGGGTTCCCCTATGGCTACACCTTC.